This T cell receptor beta chain comes out of a study of Graves' ophthalmopathy and Graves' hyperthyroidism (dated by TCRdb to the late 2010s). Concerning the study at large: Peripheral blood was collected at initial diagnosis, before any treatment. An independent validation cohort was composed of some 19 hyperthyroidism patients and about 16 patients who later progressed from hyperthyroidism to ophthalmopathy. The study used TCR beta repertoire signatures to distinguish Graves' ophthalmopathy from Graves' hyperthyroidism and to predict progression to ophthalmopathy. Following sampling, methimazole starting at 30 mg daily was administered to hyperthyroidism patients, and high-dose intravenous methylprednisolone was administered to ophthalmopathy patients. In total, 135 blood samples were TCR-sequenced: approximately 42 ophthalmopathy, around 75 hyperthyroidism and roughly 17 hyperthyroidism-to-ophthalmopathy patients. T-cell repertoires of thyroid tissue and blood were compared in about 6 hyperthyroidism patients. A discovery set of 95 to 100 patients (43 ophthalmopathy, about 59 stable hyperthyroidism) was enrolled to explore V-J signatures distinguishing ophthalmopathy from hyperthyroidism. What the work shows at the level of the full study, not this receptor alone: Sample size was not predetermined statistically, and investigators were not blinded to group allocation. In cross-validation, the 13-signature model distinguished ophthalmopathy from stable hyperthyroidism with nearly 90% sensitivity and just under 84% specificity, and in the test set the corresponding values were approximately 80% and 75%. In validation, the model predicted ophthalmopathy progression with roughly 68% sensitivity and approximately 72% specificity; 12 predicted patients were CT-confirmed with GO in a median of approximately 6.5 months. Most expanded thyroid clonotypes with a frequency above 0.001 also appeared in blood, which suggests that blood repertoires may reflect the immune response in the thyroid.

Of note for this clonotype: The clone's antigen remains unknown. No base qualities exist here, and no much larger clone lies one base off it.

For repertoire sequencing, TCR beta CDR3 regions were amplified from RNA transcripts. The first round was an RT-PCR using HTBI primers with the Qiagen OneStep RT-PCR kit, and this first round was followed by a second-round multiplex PCR, then size selection and purification. Libraries were sequenced paired-end with 100 bp reads on an Illumina HiSeq2000. On the study's bioinformatics: Reads were processed with SOAPnuke, discarding reads with adapters, uncalled bases, mean Phred below 15, or no exact constant-primer or identifier match. COPE v1.2.5 was used to merge the high-quality paired reads. Clonotypes were defined as unique nucleotide sequences and were aligned to IMGT TRB V, D and J references using MiTCR v1.1. Analysis was restricted to V-J combinations with a frequency above 0.0001, which covered 99% to 99.2% of repertoires. For each V-J combination, a TCR clonal expansion and chaos score was defined as the ratio of F50 clonal expansion to chaos observed in the TCRdist matrix. Welch's t-statistics and random forest were used to reduce the features to some 13 V-J combinations, which were then used as input to a naive Bayes classifier. The similarity between thyroid and blood repertoires was quantified using the Morisita-Horn index. TCRdb itself trimmed the public reads at Q25 with fastp, ran MiXCR and retained productive beta chains. Duplicate CDR3 protein sequences are folded into a single record with the most common DNA and genes. TCRdb assigned the V and J calls; the authors' analysis was not used. The sample records about 740,000 distinct CDR3 sequences, approximately 40% of which are singletons. The ten largest clones represent approximately 43% of the sample.

Its CDR3 holds 13 amino acids, cysteine through phenylalanine. The read is trimmed to its CDR3 DNA, 39 bases read in frame from base 1. CDR1 SQVTM and CDR2 ANQGSEA were looked up in the germline V gene. Cut back by 3 bases and 4 bases, the V and J ends lie 9 bases apart. Patients with ophthalmopathy had moderately to severely active disease, with a Clinical Activity Score of 3 or more, a NOSPECS grade of 4 or more, and a disease duration of less than 3 months. Patients with other autoimmune diseases, uncontrolled infections, pregnancy or lactation were excluded from the study. Diagnosis was based on clinical symptoms, serum thyroxine, TRAb, thyroid ultrasound and orbital computed tomography. Ficoll-Paque density gradient centrifugation was used to isolate PBMCs from 8 to 10 ml of fresh peripheral blood. Total RNA was extracted with Trizol reagent and quality-checked on an Agilent 2100 Bioanalyzer.

The V gene is TRBV29-1 and the J gene is TRBJ2-2; no D segment can be confidently identified. Sequencing was performed on peripheral blood. The clonotype originates from an adult man with Graves' ophthalmopathy. The nucleotide sequence reads TGCAGCGTTGACTGGTTCTTCACCGGGGAGCTGTTTTTT. It translates as CSVDWFFTGELFF.